A selection of T cell receptor beta chains follows, all from one sample in a study of cytomegalovirus exposure and HLA in healthy donors. The protocol was immunoSEQ multiplex PCR, while the TCRdb copy is restricted to in-frame clones and leaves out a portion. The top ten clones hold around 5.8% of a sample with approximately 130,000 clones, roughly 9% of them seen once. Specimen: PBMCs. These receptors originate from a woman in her 40s in good health and CMV-seropositive. Each CDR3 is given with its conserved first and last residue. A D gene is named only where the DNA matches it firmly. Size is omitted from some rows. Given values are once, few, many or a class for expanded clones.

>TRBV29-1|-|11|TRBJ2-1|few
TGCAGCGTTCGGGGTCGTAATGAGCAGTTCTTC
CSVRGRNEQFF
>TRBV19|-|12|TRBJ2-7|-
TGTGCCAGTAGTGCCCAGGGGAACGAGCAGTACTTC
CASSAQGNEQYF
>TRBV11-2|-|14|TRBJ2-3|-
TGTGCCAGCAGCTTAGGGGGCACTGCAGATACGCAGTATTTT
CASSLGGTADTQYF
>TRBV4-1|-|16|TRBJ1-2|-
TGCGCCAGCAGCCAAGCCGTGGGGCAGCTCCTCTATGGCTACACCTTC
CASSQAVGQLLYGYTF
>TRBV7-2|-|14|TRBJ1-5|-
TGTGCCAGCAGCTTAGCCCCAGGGGTTCAGCCCCAGCATTTT
CASSLAPGVQPQHF
>TRBV6-1|TRBD1|18|TRBJ1-2|-
TGTGCCAGCAGTGACCGGGACAGGGGGCTACCGGTTAACTATGGCTACACCTTC
CASSDRDRGLPVNYGYTF
>TRBV11-2|-|12|TRBJ2-3|-
TGTGCCAGCAGCCTCTACACAGATACGCAGTATTTT
CASSLYTDTQYF
>TRBV6-6|-|13|TRBJ1-1|few
TGTGCCAGCGCCTGGGGGGAAGGCACTGAAGCTTTCTTT
CASAWGEGTEAFF
>TRBV6-6|-|12|TRBJ1-2|few
TGTGCCAGCTCGACAGGAGTTTATGGCTACACCTTC
CASSTGVYGYTF
>TRBV19|TRBD2|19|TRBJ2-1|few
TGTGCCAGTAGTCCCTCAGGACTAGCGGGGGCCCTATATGACAATGAGCAGTTCTTC
CASSPSGLAGALYDNEQFF
>TRBV10-3|-|12|TRBJ1-5|-
TGTGCCACCCGGACAGAAAATCAGCCCCAGCATTTT
CATRTENQPQHF
>TRBV2|-|15|TRBJ2-3|few
TGTGCCAGCAGAGGACTGGCTTTAAGCACAGATACGCAGTATTTT
CASRGLALSTDTQYF
>TRBV12-5|-|14|TRBJ1-5|-
TGTGCTAGTGGTTCCCAGGGGTGGGATCAGCCCCAGCATTTT
CASGSQGWDQPQHF
>TRBV6-5|-|16|TRBJ2-1|-
TGTGCCAGCAGTTCCGCCGCGGCGGGGGAGGGGGATGAGCAGTTCTTC
CASSSAAAGEGDEQFF
>TRBV7-3|-|13|TRBJ1-1|few
TGTGCCAGCAGCTTAAGTCAGGGAACTGAAGCTTTCTTT
CASSLSQGTEAFF
>TRBV6-6|-|13|TRBJ2-5|few
TGTGCCAGCGGCACGGACCGAGCGGGCACCCAGTACTTC
CASGTDRAGTQYF
>TRBV12-5|TRBD1|15|TRBJ1-5|-
TGTGCTAGTGGCCAAACTAGGGACAGTAATCAGCCCCAGCATTTT
CASGQTRDSNQPQHF
>TRBV12-5|-|14|TRBJ2-2|-
TGTGCTAGTCAACGGGACTCGAACACCGGGGAGCTGTTTTTT
CASQRDSNTGELFF
>TRBV5-1|-|15|TRBJ2-2|-
TGCGCCAGCAGCTTCATGAGGGGGTGGACCGGGGAGCTGTTTTTT
CASSFMRGWTGELFF
>TRBV27|TRBD2|14|TRBJ2-5|-
TGTGCCAGCAGCCGATTAGCGGGGGGCGAGACCCAGTACTTC
CASSRLAGGETQYF
>TRBV5-4|TRBD1|15|TRBJ2-2|few
TGTGCCAGCAGCCCCGGGACAGGGGAGCCCGGGGAGCTGTTTTTT
CASSPGTGEPGELFF
>TRBV25-1|-|14|TRBJ1-1|few
TGTGCCAGTCTCTTTTCCCGTCGAGACACTGAAGCTTTCTTT
CASLFSRRDTEAFF
>TRBV15|-|16|TRBJ2-7|many
TGTGCCACCAGCAGATTTCCCCGGGACACCTCCTACGAGCAGTACTTC
CATSRFPRDTSYEQYF
>TRBV7-9|-|19|TRBJ1-5|-
TGTGCCAGCAGCTTAGAGGCAGGGTCCCCGACTTATAGCAATCAGCCCCAGCATTTT
CASSLEAGSPTYSNQPQHF
>TRBV30|-|14|TRBJ1-1|few
TGTGCCTGGAGTATCGGGACGGAGGGACTTGAAGCTTTCTTT
CAWSIGTEGLEAFF
>TRBV9|-|15|TRBJ2-3|-
TGTGCCAGCAGCGTAGCGGGTGGGAGTACAGATACGCAGTATTTT
CASSVAGGSTDTQYF
>TRBV11-2|TRBD1|14|TRBJ1-5|few
TGTGCCAGCAGCTTTACAGGGGGCGCCCAGCCCCAGCATTTT
CASSFTGGAQPQHF
>TRBV5-6|-|13|TRBJ2-7|-
TGTGCCAGCAGCTTGGTCAGTACCTACGAGCAGTACTTC
CASSLVSTYEQYF
>TRBV10-3|-|13|TRBJ2-7|few
TGTGCCATCAGTGAGTCAGGGGTGGAGGAGCAGTACTTC
CAISESGVEEQYF
>TRBV6-5|TRBD1|15|TRBJ1-3|few
TGTGCCAGCAGTCCCACAGGGGGCGAAGGAAACACCATATATTTT
CASSPTGGEGNTIYF
>TRBV7-6|-|13|TRBJ1-1|-
TGTGCCAGCAGCCCAGGGGAGGGGACTGAAGCTTTCTTT
CASSPGEGTEAFF
>TRBV10-3|TRBD1|13|TRBJ1-2|few
TGTGCCATCGGGACAGGGAACTTCTATGGCTACACCTTC
CAIGTGNFYGYTF